Reported below is one T cell receptor beta chain. What it binds is not known. Repertoires were sampled repeatedly during chemoradiotherapy. This specimen belongs to a study of chemoradiotherapy in HPV16-positive cancers. Study conclusions and caveats: For HPV16-positive patients, expanding HPV-responsive T cells associated with longer recurrence-free survival.

CDR3 length equals 13 residues. CDR1 and CDR2 from the germline V gene are KGHSH and LQKENI. The germline V and J ends were trimmed by 7 bases and 0 bases, with 9 bases remaining between them. Sequencing used immunoSEQ multiplex PCR; TCRdb keeps in-frame clones, though not all of them. The table lists 25,000 to 40,000 clones, around 88% of them singletons, with approximately 5% in the top ten. The clonotype originates from a human donor with HPV-associated anogenital cancer. The input for sequencing was blood, taken from a patient who underwent chemoradiotherapy. The V call is TRBV18, the J call TRBJ1-1; D remains ambiguous. In DNA, the CDR3 is TGTGCCAGCTGGCTATCTTTGAACACTGAAGCTTTCTTT. This sequence encodes CASWLSLNTEAFF.